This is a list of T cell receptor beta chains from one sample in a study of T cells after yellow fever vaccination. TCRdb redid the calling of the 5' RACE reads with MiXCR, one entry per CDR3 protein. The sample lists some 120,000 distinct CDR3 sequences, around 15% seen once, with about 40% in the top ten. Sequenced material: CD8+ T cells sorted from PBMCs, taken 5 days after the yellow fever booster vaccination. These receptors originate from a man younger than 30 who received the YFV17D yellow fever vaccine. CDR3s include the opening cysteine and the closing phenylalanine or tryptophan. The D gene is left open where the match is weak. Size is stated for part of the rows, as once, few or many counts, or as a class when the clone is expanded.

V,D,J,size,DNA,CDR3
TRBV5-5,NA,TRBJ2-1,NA,TGTGCCAGCAGACTCCCCGGAGGGGTTGAGCAGTTCTTC,CASRLPGGVEQFF
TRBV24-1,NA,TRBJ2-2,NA,TGTGCCACCAGTGATCGTGGCTCCGGGGAGCTGTTTTTT,CATSDRGSGELFF
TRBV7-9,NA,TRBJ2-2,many,TGTGCCAGCAGCGGCAGTCTCACCGGGGAGCTGTTTTTT,CASSGSLTGELFF
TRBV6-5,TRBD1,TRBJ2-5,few,TGTGCCAGCAGTTCGTACCAGGGGGCTCAAGAGACCCAGTACTTC,CASSSYQGAQETQYF
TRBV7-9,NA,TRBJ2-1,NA,TGTGCCAGCAGCTTTCGGGGGTTGGATGATGAGCAGTTCTTC,CASSFRGLDDEQFF
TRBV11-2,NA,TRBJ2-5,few,TGTGCCAGCAGCTTGCCCCCCCTAGGGGACCAGTACTTC,CASSLPPLGDQYF
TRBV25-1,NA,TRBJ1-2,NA,TGTGCCAGCAGCGGCTCCCAACCCGGGACAAACTATGGCTACACCTTC,CASSGSQPGTNYGYTF
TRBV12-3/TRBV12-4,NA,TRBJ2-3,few,TGTGCCAGCAGTTTGCTGGGATCAGATACGCAGTATTTT,CASSLLGSDTQYF
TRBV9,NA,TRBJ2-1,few,TGTGCCAGCAGCGCACCCAACAATGAGCAGTTCTTC,CASSAPNNEQFF
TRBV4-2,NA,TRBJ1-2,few,TGTGCCAGCACCCCAAGAGGAGACAGAGCTAACTATGGCTACACCTTC,CASTPRGDRANYGYTF
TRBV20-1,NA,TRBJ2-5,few,TGCAGTGCCACCACAGGGCAAGAGACCCAGTACTTC,CSATTGQETQYF
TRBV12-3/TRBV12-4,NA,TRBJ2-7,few,TGTGCCAGCAGTCAGTCTGCCAAATCCTACGAGCAGTACTTC,CASSQSAKSYEQYF
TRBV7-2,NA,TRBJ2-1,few,TGTGCCAGCCCGGAAGGGGTATCCTACAATGAGCAGTTCTTC,CASPEGVSYNEQFF
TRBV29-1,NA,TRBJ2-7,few,TGCAGCGTTGAAGCTCGGGGCCAGGGGGAGCAGTACTTC,CSVEARGQGEQYF
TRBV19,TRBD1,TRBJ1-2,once,TGTGCCAGTAGCCCCGCCCGGACAGGGGGCCATGGCTACACCTTC,CASSPARTGGHGYTF
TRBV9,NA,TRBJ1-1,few,TGTGCCAGCAGCCCTTGGACAGACGACACTGAAGCTTTCTTT,CASSPWTDDTEAFF
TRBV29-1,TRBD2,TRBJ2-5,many,TGCAGCGTGGGACTAGCGGGGGGACAAGAGACCCAGTACTTC,CSVGLAGGQETQYF
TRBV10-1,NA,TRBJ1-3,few,TGCGCCAGCAGTGGATCGGGACTTTCTGGAAACACCATATATTTT,CASSGSGLSGNTIYF
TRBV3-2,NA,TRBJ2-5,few,TGTGCCAGCAGCCAAGGGCCCCCGCGAGAGACCCAGTACTTC,CASSQGPPRETQYF